This T cell receptor beta chain was retrieved from a study of T cell repertoires in cytomegalovirus infection. Study-level information: Public TCR beta signature analysis indicated the presence of both CMV infection and matching HLA type. Study-wide results and limits: People with CMV and the relevant HLA were identified by cumulative public TCR beta family frequency.

One entry per CDR3 protein, called by TCRdb with MiXCR from the reads. Here the sample spans approximately 1,000,000 distinct CDR3 sequences, approximately 31% being singletons. Germline CDR1 SGDLS, CDR2 YYNGEE. Trimming took 0 bases from V and 4 from J, leaving 8 bases between them. The CDR3 length is 14 residues. A note on this clonotype: Its antigen remains unidentified.

This specimen consisted of cultured CD8+ T cells from PBMCs, obtained from culture after CMV antigen stimulation. The chain is built from TRBV9 and TRBJ2-1, with a possible D match to TRBD1 (5 bases). The TCR originated in a human donor in good health (CMV status not recorded). Some clones in this sample may be carry-over from other donors' samples. The CDR3 loop reads CASSVAQGYNEQFF. The CDR3 DNA sequence: TGTGCCAGCAGCGTAGCCCAGGGTTACAATGAGCAGTTCTTC.